This entry describes one T cell receptor beta chain. The antigen is unknown. The data originate from a study of T cells expressing NK-cell markers. Researchers built TCR beta cDNA using 5'RACE template switching with UMIs. After re-calling the 5' RACE reads, TCRdb lists one entry per CDR3 protein, DNA absent. The table lists fewer than 550,000 distinct CDR3 sequences. Germline assignment: CDR1 SGHRS and CDR2 YFSETQ. CDR3 length: 15 residues. Points from the study as a whole: Where a handful of donors were concerned, these clonotypes also led the CD3+CD56-NKG2C+ fraction. NKG2C+ dominant clonotypes from 5 to 7 donors made up roughly 1.0-7.0% of CD8+ T cells.

The TCR originated in a woman between 45 and 65 years old in good health. Sequenced: blood T cells: a sorted CD56 or NKG2C T cell subset, CD4+ or CD8+ T cells, or bulk PBMC T cells (not recorded which). The chain uses TRBV5-1 and TRBJ2-1; there is no DNA to check the TCRdb D call of TRBD2. CDR3 loop: CASSLDGSGDSEQFF.